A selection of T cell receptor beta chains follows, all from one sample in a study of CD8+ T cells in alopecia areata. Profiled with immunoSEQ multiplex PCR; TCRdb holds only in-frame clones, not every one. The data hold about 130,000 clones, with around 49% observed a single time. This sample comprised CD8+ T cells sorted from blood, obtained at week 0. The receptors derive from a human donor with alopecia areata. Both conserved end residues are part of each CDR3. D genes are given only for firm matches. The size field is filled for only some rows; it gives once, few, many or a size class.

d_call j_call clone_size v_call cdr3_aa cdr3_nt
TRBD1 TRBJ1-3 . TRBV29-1 CSGGTEPWDTIYF TGCAGCGGCGGGACAGAGCCTTGGGACACCATATATTTT
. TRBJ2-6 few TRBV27 CASSLIGSGANVLTF TGTGCCAGCAGTTTAATAGGGTCTGGGGCCAACGTCCTGACTTTC
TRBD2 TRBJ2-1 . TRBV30 CAWRVTSGGIYNEQFF TGTGCCTGGAGAGTTACTAGCGGGGGAATCTACAATGAGCAGTTCTTC
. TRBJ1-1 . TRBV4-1 CASSQWGGLRTEAFF TGCGCCAGCAGCCAATGGGGTGGGCTTCGCACTGAAGCTTTCTTT
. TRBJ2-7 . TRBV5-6 CASSSTWNAYEQYF TGTGCCAGCAGCTCAACATGGAACGCCTACGAGCAGTACTTC
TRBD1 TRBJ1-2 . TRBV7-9 CASSLVGQGAGYTF TGTGCCAGCAGCTTAGTGGGACAGGGGGCTGGCTACACCTTC
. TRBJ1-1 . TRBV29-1 CSVPQGNEAFF TGCAGCGTTCCGCAGGGGAATGAAGCTTTCTTT
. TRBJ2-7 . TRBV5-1 CASSQPVKGGEQYF TGCGCCAGCAGCCAACCGGTCAAGGGGGGAGAGCAGTACTTC
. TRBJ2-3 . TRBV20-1 CSARGDTQYF TGCAGTGCTAGGGGCGATACGCAGTATTTT
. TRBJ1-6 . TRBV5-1 CASSLEGHRSPLHF TGCGCCAGCAGCTTGGAGGGCCACAGGTCACCCCTCCACTTT